Listed here are 11 T cell receptor beta chains from one sample, sequenced in a study of CD8 T cells in ankylosing spondylitis. TCRdb passed the 5' RACE reads through MiXCR, listing each CDR3 protein once. The sample records approximately 100,000 distinct CDR3 sequences, roughly 8.3% being singletons. Input material: blood, either unsorted or a sorted T cell fraction (not recorded which). The source of these receptors is a male donor with ankylosing spondylitis or in good health (not recorded which).

The sample holds a few counts of this clonotype. J is TRBJ2-2 and V is TRBV20-1; maybe TRBD2 (6 bases). The CDR3 has 14 amino acids. Trimming removed 0 bases from V and 6 bases from J, with 11 bases in between. In germline, CDR1 is DFQATT, CDR2 SNEGSKA (reference sequence). The CDR3 DNA is TGCAGTGCTAGAGATATGTCGGGGGCCGGGGAGCTGTTTTTT. Its protein is CSARDMSGAGELFF.

This clonotype was seen ten or more times. The chain uses TRBV7-9 and TRBJ2-3, with D possibly TRBD2 on 5 matching bases. CDR3 size: 15 residues. The germline CDR1 and CDR2 sequences are SEHNR and FQNEAQ (reference sequence). The V end was cut by 5 bases, the J end by 3 bases, with 15 bases between. The CDR3 is CASSPTRVGTDTQYF. The CDR3 region has the DNA TGTGCCAGCAGCCCGACGAGGGTCGGGACAGATACGCAGTATTTT. Supplemented by reference TRBV7-9 and TRBJ2-3, the full variable domain reads DTGVSQNPRHKITKRGQNVTFRCDPISEHNRLYWYRQTLGQGPEFLTYFQNEAQLEKSRLLSDRFSAERPKGSFSTLEIQRTEQGDSAMYLCASSPTRVGTDTQYFGPGTRLTVL.

Ten or more counts support this clonotype. V and J are TRBV5-1 and TRBJ2-1, with 7 bases aligning to TRBD2. The CDR3 extends over 14 amino acids. The V gene end was trimmed by 7 bases and the J gene end by 0 bases; junction bases not matched to a gene: 4. The germline CDR1 and CDR2 sequences are SGHRS and YFSETQ. The CDR3 loop reads CASESGNSYNEQFF. The CDR3, as DNA: TGCGCCAGCGAGAGCGGGAACTCCTACAATGAGCAGTTCTTC.

This clonotype was counted ten times or more. The rearrangement links TRBV5-1 to TRBJ2-5, with 8 nucleotides matching TRBD2. CDR3 length equals 17 residues. Per germline, CDR1 SGHRS and CDR2 YFSETQ. Trimming took 0 bases from V and 5 from J; bases not matched to a gene: 12. The CDR3 DNA reads as TGCGCCAGCAGCTTGGTTTCCGAGCGGGAGATACTCGAGACCCAGTACTTC. As protein: CASSLVSEREILETQYF.

This clonotype came up many times. The V call is TRBV19, the J call TRBJ1-5; D is unclear. V shed 0 bases and J shed 4 bases, with 4 bases lying between them. Germline CDR1 and CDR2: LNHDA and SQIVND (reference sequence). This CDR3 is built from 13 residues. DNA for the CDR3: TGTGCCAGTAGTATAGATGGAAATCAGCCCCAGCATTTT. Translated: CASSIDGNQPQHF. Complete variable domain (other parts from reference TRBV19 and TRBJ1-5): DGGITQSPKYLFRKEGQNVTLSCEQNLNHDAMYWYRQDPGQGLRLIYYSQIVNDFQKGDIAEGYSVSREKKESFPLTVTSAQKNPTAFYLCASSIDGNQPQHFGDGTRLSIL.

This clonotype was counted ten times or more. The CDR3 bases are TGCAGTGCTCGGACTAGCGGCTACAATGAGCAGTTCTTC. Its protein product is CSARTSGYNEQFF. The genes are TRBV20-1 and TRBJ2-1; TRBD2 agrees at 10 bases. The V gene end was trimmed by 5 bases and the J gene end by 3 bases; junction bases not matched to a gene: 1. The CDR3 covers 13 residues. Germline CDR1 reads DFQATT; CDR2 reads SNEGSKA (reference sequence).

Ten or more counts support this clonotype. The chain has TRBV5-1 and TRBJ1-2; 9 bases align to TRBD1. This CDR3 spans 14 amino acids. V lost 3 bases to trimming and J lost 7 bases; unmatched junction nucleotides: 7. Germline V gene data show CDR1 as SGHRS and CDR2 as YFSETQ. CDR3 in DNA: TGCGCCAGCAGCTCGATCGGGACAGGGATTGGCTACACCTTC. It encodes CASSSIGTGIGYTF.

This clonotype was seen at least ten times. V is TRBV28 and J is TRBJ1-6; D not resolved. CDR3 length equals 15 residues. V shed 4 bases and J shed 9 bases, with 16 bases lying between them. CDR1 is MDHEN and CDR2 is SYDVKM in the germline V gene. In DNA, the CDR3 is TGTGCCAGCAGTTCCACCCCCCGGCATGGTTCACCCCTCCACTTT. Its translation: CASSSTPRHGSPLHF.

The sample holds a few counts of this clonotype. The chain recombines TRBV4-1 with TRBJ1-5; 8 bases agree with TRBD1. The CDR3 covers 16 residues. Germline assignment: CDR1 MGHRA and CDR2 YSYEKL. Unmatched junction bases numbered 16, after V lost 4 bases and J lost 11 bases. The CDR3 protein is CASSLSADREGLSQHF. The CDR3, as DNA: TGCGCCAGCAGCCTTTCCGCGGACAGGGAGGGGTTGTCCCAGCATTTT.

A few counts support this clonotype. The chain joins TRBV7-8 to TRBJ2-7, with D hard to call. Germline V gene sequence: CDR1 SGHVS, CDR2 FQNEAQ. CDR3 length: 15 amino acids. Trimming took off 1 base at V and 4 bases at J, with 14 bases between the two ends. The CDR3 reads CASSLGAAASYEQYF. The CDR3 nucleotides read TGTGCCAGCAGCTTAGGGGCGGCTGCGAGTTACGAGCAGTACTTC. Drawing the rest from reference TRBV7-8 and TRBJ2-7, the complete variable domain is GAGVSQSPRYKVAKRGQDVALRCDPISGHVSLFWYQQALGQGPEFLTYFQNEAQLDKSGLPSDRFFAERPEGSVSTLKIQRTQQEDSAVYLCASSLGAAASYEQYFGPGTRLTVT.

As DNA, the CDR3 is TGTGCCAGCTCACTAACAGGGAATGGCGAGACCCAGTACTTC. This gives the protein CASSLTGNGETQYF. The V gene is TRBV18, the J gene TRBJ2-5, with D perhaps TRBD1 (6 bases). CDR1 is KGHSH, CDR2 LQKENI, per germline. V dropped 4 bases and J dropped 5 bases, with 14 bases sitting between them. The CDR3 runs to 14 residues.